This T cell receptor (beta chain) was identified in a study of CD8 T cells in Susac syndrome. At the level of the study: Patients with Susac syndrome were therapy-naive, on corticosteroids, or on intravenous immunoglobulin alone at blood draw.

Per the germline V gene, CDR1 is SGDLS and CDR2 is YYNGEE. The CDR3 extends over 17 amino acids. V shed 4 bases and J 0 bases; nucleotides not matched to a gene: 10. Reverse transcription of about 0.45 to 1 ug RNA was carried out with random hexamers. An immunoSEQ multiplex PCR amplified TCR beta CDR3 over 54 Vbeta and 13 Jbeta. MiXCR was run by TCRdb on the immunoSEQ multiplex PCR reads, yielding one entry per CDR3 protein. The sample shows roughly 220,000 distinct CDR3 sequences, 94% of them seen only once. The specimen was CD4+ T cells from PBMCs. J is TRBJ2-3 and V is TRBV9, with TRBD2 identical over 8 bases. This sequence was found in a human donor with Susac syndrome. CDR3 nucleotide sequence: TGTGCCAGCAGCCCCCCGGGGGGGAGGGACAGCACAGATACGCAGTATTTT. It specifies CASSPPGGRDSTDTQYF.